The source of this T cell receptor beta chain is a study of blood T cell repertoires in COVID-19. Study overall: Material from acute and convalescent COVID-19 was sourced from the United States, Italy and Spain.

Comments on this clone: Other nucleotide sequences in the sample specify the same CDR3.

Original processing methods: Counts of nucleated cells, estimated from reference gene primer amplification, were obtained. Clones were sequenced by immunoSEQ multiplex PCR, and TCRdb holds only the in-frame ones, with some missing. V and J calls and clone size are as listed in that table; D and trimming were resolved from the DNA. The sample holds some 270,000 clones, 86% seen once. Germline V lookup: CDR1 SQVTM, CDR2 ANQGSEA. V was cut by 6 bases and J by 1 base, with 13 bases left in between. CDR3 length equals 13 residues. The specimen was peripheral blood. This chain uses TRBV29-1 with TRBJ2-7; D gene uncertain. This clonotype was obtained from a man in his forties or fifties with active or convalescent COVID-19. The CDR3 region is CSVRQVSSYEQYF. Here the CDR3 DNA reads TGCAGCGTGAGACAAGTATCATCCTACGAGCAGTACTTC.